This TCR beta chain comes out of a study of T-cell reconstitution after alpha-beta-depleted transplantation in children. Unique molecular identifiers featured in how the TCRbeta library was prepared. TCRdb passed the PCR reads through MiXCR, listing each CDR3 protein once. The sample lists approximately 510,000 distinct CDR3 sequences, around 19% occurring once. V lost 5 bases and J lost 0; bases outside the gene matches: 3. The germline V gene encodes CDR1 SGHTA and CDR2 FQGNSA. CDR3 length: 17 residues. This clonotype was recorded a few times. The V and J genes are TRBV7-2 and TRBJ2-1, with 14 bases lining up with TRBD2. This sequence was found in a human donor who donated a stem cell graft to a child with acute lymphoblastic leukemia. The sequenced sample was PBMCs from the stem cell graft donor, obtained from the stem cell graft. CDR3 nucleotide sequence: TGTGCCAGCAGCCGACTAGCGGGAGGGGTCTCCTACAATGAGCAGTTCTTC. Translating gives CASSRLAGGVSYNEQFF. Supplemented by reference TRBV7-2 and TRBJ2-1, the full variable domain reads GAGVSQSPSNKVTEKGKDVELRCDPISGHTALYWYRQSLGQGLEFLIYFQGNSAPDKSGLPSDRFSAERTGGSVSTLTIQRTQQEDSAVYLCASSRLAGGVSYNEQFFGPGTRLTVL.